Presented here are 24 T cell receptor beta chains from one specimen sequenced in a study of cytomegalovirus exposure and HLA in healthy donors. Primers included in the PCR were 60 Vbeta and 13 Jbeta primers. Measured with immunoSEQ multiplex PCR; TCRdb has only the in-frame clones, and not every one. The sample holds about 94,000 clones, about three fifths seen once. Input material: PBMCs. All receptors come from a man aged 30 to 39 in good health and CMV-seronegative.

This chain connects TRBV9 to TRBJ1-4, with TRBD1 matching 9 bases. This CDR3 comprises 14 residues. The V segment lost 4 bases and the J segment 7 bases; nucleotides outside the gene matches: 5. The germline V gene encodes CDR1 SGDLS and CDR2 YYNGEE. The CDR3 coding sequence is TGTGCCAGCAGCCCCCGGGACAGGGCTGAAAAACTGTTTTTT. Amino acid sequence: CASSPRDRAEKLFF. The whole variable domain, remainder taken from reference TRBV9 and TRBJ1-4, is DSGVTQTPKHLITATGQRVTLRCSPRSGDLSVYWYQQSLDQGLQFLIQYYNGEERAKGNILERFSAQQFPDLHSELNLSSLELGDSALYFCASSPRDRAEKLFFGSGTQLSVL.

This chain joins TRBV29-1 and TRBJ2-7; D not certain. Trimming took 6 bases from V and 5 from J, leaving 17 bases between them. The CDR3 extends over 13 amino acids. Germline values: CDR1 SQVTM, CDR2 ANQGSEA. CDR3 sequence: CSVHGRNVHEQYF. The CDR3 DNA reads TGCAGCGTACATGGCAGGAATGTCCACGAGCAGTACTTC.

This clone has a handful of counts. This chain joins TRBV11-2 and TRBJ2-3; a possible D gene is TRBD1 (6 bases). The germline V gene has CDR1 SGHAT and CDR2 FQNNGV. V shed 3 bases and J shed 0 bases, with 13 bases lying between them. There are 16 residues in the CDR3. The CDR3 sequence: CASSFRGRSSTDTQYF. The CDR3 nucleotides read TGTGCCAGCAGCTTCAGGGGTCGTTCTAGCACAGATACGCAGTATTTT.

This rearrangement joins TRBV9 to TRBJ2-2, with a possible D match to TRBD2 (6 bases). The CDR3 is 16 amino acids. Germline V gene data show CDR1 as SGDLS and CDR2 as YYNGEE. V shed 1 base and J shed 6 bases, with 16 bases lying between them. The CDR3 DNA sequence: TGTGCCAGCAGCGTATGGCAGGGAGGTATGGCCGGGGAGCTGTTTTTT. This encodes CASSVWQGGMAGELFF.

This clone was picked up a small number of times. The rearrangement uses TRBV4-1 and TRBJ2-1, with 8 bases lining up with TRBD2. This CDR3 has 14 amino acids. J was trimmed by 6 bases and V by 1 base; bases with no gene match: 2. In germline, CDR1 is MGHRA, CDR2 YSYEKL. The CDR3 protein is CASSQAGTSNEQFF. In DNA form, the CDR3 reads TGCGCCAGCAGCCAAGCCGGGACTAGCAATGAGCAGTTCTTC.

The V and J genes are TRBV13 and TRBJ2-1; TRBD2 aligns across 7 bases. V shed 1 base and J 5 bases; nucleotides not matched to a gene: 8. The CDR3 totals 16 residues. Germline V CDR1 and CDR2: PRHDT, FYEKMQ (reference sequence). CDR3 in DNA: TGTGCCAGCAGCTTAGAAGCGGAGGGGAGGGACAATGAGCAGTTCTTC. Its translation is CASSLEAEGRDNEQFF.

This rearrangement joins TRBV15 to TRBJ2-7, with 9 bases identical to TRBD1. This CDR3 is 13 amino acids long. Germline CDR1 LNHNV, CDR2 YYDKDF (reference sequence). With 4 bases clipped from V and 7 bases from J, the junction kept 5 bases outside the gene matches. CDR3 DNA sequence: TGTGCCACCAGCAACCGGGACAGGGAAGAGCAGTACTTC. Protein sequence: CATSNRDREEQYF.

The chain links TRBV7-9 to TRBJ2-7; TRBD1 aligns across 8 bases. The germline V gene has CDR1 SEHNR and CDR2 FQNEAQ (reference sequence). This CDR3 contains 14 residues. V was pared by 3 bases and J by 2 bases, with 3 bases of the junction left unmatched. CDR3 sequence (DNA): TGTGCCAGCAGCTTGTCGGACAGGGCCTACGAGCAGTACTTC. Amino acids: CASSLSDRAYEQYF.

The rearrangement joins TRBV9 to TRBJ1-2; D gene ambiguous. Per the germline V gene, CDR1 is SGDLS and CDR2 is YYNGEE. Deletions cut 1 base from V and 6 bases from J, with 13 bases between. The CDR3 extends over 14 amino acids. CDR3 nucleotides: TGTGCCAGCAGCGTATCGGGGTCTGGTCATGGCTACACCTTC. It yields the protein CASSVSGSGHGYTF.

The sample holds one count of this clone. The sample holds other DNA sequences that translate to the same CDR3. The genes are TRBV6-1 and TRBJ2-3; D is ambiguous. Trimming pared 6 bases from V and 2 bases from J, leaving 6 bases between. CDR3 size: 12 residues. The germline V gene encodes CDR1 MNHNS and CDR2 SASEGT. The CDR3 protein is CASSTDTDTQYF. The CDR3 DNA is TGTGCCAGCAGCACTGACACAGATACGCAGTATTTT.

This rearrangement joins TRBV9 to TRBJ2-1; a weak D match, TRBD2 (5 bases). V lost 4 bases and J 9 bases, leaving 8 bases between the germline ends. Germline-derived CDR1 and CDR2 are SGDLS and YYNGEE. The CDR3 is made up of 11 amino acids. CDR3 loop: CASSTTSEQFF. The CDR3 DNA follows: TGTGCCAGCAGCACTACTAGTGAGCAGTTCTTC.

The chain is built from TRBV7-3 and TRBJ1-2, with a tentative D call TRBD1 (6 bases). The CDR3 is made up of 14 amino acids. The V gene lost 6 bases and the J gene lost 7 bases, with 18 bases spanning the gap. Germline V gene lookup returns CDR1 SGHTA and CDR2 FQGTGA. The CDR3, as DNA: TGTGCCAGCAGTTCAAGAACACAGGGATCTGGCTACACCTTC. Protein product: CASSSRTQGSGYTF.

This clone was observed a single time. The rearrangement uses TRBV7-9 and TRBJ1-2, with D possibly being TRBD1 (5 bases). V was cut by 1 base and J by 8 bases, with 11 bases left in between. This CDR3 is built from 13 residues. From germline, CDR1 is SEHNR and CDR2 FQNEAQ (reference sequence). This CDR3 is CASSLDGGFGYTF. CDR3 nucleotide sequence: TGTGCCAGCAGCTTAGATGGGGGGTTCGGCTACACCTTC.

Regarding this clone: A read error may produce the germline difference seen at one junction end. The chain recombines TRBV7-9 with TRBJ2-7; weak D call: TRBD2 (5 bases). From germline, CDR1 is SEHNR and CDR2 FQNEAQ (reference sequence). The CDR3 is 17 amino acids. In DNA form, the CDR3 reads TGTTCCAGCAGCACCTCCGTGGCAGGACTTGAAACCTACGAGCAGTACTTC. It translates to CSSSTSVAGLETYEQYF.

The DNA of the CDR3 is TGTGCCAGCAGTTTCAGCGGGGGCCTCCAGCAGTTCTTC. Translation gives CASSFSGGLQQFF. This chain joins TRBV28 and TRBJ2-1, with TRBD2 matching 8 bases. This CDR3 is 13 amino acids long. With 3 bases clipped from V and 11 bases from J, the junction kept 6 bases outside the gene matches. Germline CDR1 MDHEN, CDR2 SYDVKM.

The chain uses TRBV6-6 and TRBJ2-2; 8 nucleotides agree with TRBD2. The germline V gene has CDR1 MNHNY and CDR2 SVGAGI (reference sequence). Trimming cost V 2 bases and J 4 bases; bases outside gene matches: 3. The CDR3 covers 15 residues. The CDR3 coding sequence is TGTGCCAGCAGTTACCCGGGGGGGGGCACCGGGGAGCTGTTTTTT. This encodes CASSYPGGGTGELFF.

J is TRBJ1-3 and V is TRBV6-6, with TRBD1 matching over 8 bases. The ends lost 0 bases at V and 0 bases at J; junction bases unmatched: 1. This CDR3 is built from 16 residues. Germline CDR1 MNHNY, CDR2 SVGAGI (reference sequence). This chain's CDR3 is CASSYSGTGSGNTIYF. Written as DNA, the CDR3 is TGTGCCAGCAGTTACTCAGGGACAGGCTCTGGAAACACCATATATTTT.

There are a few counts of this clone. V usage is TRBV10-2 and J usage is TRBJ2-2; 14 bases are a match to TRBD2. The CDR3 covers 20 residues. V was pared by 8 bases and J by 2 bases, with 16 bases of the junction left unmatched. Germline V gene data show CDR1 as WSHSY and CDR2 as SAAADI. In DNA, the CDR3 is TGCGCCAGCCAAACCTCTCCGGGACTAGCGGGAGTTGGTAACACCGGGGAGCTGTTTTTT. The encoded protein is CASQTSPGLAGVGNTGELFF.

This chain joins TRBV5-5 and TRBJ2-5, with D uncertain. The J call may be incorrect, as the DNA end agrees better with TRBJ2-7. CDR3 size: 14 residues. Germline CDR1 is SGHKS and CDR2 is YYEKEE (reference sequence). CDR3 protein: CASSLRQDSYEQYF. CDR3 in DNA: TGTGCCAGCAGCTTGAGGCAGGACTCCTACGAGCAGTACTTC.

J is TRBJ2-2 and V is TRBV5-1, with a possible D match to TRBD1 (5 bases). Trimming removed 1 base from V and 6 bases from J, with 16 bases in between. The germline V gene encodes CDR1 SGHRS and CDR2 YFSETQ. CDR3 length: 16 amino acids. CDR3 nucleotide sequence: TGCGCCAGCAGCTTGAACCAGGGTTCCTCGGCCGGGGAGCTGTTTTTT. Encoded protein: CASSLNQGSSAGELFF.

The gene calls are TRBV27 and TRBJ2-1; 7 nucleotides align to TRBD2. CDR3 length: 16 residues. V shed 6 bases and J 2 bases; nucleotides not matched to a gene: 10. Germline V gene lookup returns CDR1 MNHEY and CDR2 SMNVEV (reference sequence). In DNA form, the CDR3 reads TGTGCCAGCAGCACCTTAGCGGGTACGCCCTACAATGAGCAGTTCTTC. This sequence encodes CASSTLAGTPYNEQFF.

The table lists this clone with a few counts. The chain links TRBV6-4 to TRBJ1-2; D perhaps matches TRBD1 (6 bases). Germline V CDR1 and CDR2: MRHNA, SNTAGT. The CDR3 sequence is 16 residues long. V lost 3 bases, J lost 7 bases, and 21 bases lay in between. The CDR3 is CASSDSPQGAITGYTF. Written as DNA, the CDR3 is TGTGCCAGCAGTGATTCCCCACAGGGAGCTATCACTGGCTACACCTTC.

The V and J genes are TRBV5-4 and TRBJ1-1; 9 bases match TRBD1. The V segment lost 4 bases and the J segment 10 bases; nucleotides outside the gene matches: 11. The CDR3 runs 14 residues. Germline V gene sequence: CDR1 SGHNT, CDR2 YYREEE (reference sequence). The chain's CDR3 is CASSPVRQGGLAFF. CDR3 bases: TGTGCCAGCAGCCCGGTACGACAGGGGGGATTAGCTTTCTTT.

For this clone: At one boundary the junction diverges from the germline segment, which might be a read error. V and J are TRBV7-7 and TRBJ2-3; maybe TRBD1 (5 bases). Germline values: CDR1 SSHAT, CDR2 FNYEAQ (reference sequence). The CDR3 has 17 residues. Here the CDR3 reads CASSQGHLLGGTDTQYF. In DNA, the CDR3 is TGTGCTAGCAGCCAGGGCCATTTGTTAGGGGGCACAGATACGCAGTATTTT.